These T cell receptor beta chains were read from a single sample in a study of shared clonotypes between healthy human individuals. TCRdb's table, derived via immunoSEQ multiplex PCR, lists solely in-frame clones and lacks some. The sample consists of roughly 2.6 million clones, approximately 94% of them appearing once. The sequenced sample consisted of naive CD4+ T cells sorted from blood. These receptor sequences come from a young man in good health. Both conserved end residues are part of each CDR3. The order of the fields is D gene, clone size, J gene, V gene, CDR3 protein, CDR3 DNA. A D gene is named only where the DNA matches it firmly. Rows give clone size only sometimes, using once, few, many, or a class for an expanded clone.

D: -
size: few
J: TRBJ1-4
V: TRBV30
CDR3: CACARRSDEKLFF
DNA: TGTGCCTGTGCCAGACGATCGGATGAAAAACTGTTTTTT

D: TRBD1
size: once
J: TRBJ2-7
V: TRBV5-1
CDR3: CASSLGQGASPGYEQYF
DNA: TGCGCCAGCAGCTTGGGACAGGGGGCTTCCCCCGGTTACGAGCAGTACTTC

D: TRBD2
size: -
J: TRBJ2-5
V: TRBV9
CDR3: CASSATSGSGETQYF
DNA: TGTGCCAGCAGCGCGACTAGCGGGAGCGGGGAGACCCAGTACTTC

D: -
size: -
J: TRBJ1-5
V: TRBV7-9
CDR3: CASSLGDFSNQPQHF
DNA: TGTGCCAGCAGCTTAGGGGACTTTAGCAATCAGCCCCAGCATTTT

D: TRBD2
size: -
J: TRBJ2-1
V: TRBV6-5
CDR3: CASRLTSGSYNEQFF
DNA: TGTGCCAGCAGGTTGACTAGCGGGAGTTACAATGAGCAGTTCTTC

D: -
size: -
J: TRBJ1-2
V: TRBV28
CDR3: CASSPASELSYTF
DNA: TGTGCCAGCAGTCCTGCTTCCGAATTGAGCTACACCTTC

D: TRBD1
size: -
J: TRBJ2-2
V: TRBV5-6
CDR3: CASSLTRTGPTGELFF
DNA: TGTGCCAGCAGCTTAACGAGGACAGGGCCCACCGGGGAGCTGTTTTTT

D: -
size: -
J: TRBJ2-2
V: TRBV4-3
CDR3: CASSRGTGSPNTGELFF
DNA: TGCGCCAGCAGCCGAGGAACAGGGTCCCCCAACACCGGGGAGCTGTTTTTT

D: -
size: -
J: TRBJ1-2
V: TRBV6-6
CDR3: CASNQGEFYGYTF
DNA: TGTGCCAGCAACCAAGGGGAGTTCTATGGCTACACCTTC

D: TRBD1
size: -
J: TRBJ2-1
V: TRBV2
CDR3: CASKGQGGSYNEQFF
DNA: TGTGCCAGCAAGGGACAGGGGGGCTCCTACAATGAGCAGTTCTTC

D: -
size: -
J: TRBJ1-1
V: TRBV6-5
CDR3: CASSYASVGGNTEAFF
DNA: TGTGCCAGCAGTTACGCCTCGGTGGGGGGGAACACTGAAGCTTTCTTT

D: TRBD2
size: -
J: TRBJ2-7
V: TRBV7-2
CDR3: CASSFSGKSSYEQYF
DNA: TGTGCCAGCAGCTTCAGCGGGAAAAGCTCCTACGAGCAGTACTTC

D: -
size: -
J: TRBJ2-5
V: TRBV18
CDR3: CASSPLAAQETQYF
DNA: TGTGCCAGCTCACCATTGGCAGCCCAAGAGACCCAGTACTTC

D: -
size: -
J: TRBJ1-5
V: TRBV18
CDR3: CASSTFNQPQHF
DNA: TGTGCCAGCTCGACCTTCAATCAGCCCCAGCATTTT

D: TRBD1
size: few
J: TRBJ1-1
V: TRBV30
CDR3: CAGQPLQGATEAFF
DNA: TGTGCCGGACAACCCCTACAGGGGGCTACTGAAGCTTTCTTT

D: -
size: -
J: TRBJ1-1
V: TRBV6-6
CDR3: CASSYSRTNTEAFF
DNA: TGTGCCAGCAGTTACTCGAGGACGAACACTGAAGCTTTCTTT

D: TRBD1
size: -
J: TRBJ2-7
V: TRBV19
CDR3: CASSISGQYEQYF
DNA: TGTGCCAGTAGTATTTCGGGACAGTACGAGCAGTACTTC